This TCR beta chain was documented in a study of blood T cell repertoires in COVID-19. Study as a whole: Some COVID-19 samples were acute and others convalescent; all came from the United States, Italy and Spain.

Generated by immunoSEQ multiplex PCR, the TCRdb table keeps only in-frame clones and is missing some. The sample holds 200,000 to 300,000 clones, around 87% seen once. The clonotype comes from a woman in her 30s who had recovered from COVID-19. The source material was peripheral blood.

This CDR3 reads CASSRRKISYEQYF. CDR3 coding DNA: TGTGCCAGCAGCCGCAGGAAAATTTCCTACGAGCAGTACTTC. The rearrangement uses TRBV13 and TRBJ2-7; no clear D. There are 14 residues in the CDR3. The V and J ends lost 5 bases and 1 base respectively, with 12 bases between them. CDR1 and CDR2 (germline): PRHDT, FYEKMQ (reference sequence).